The 12 T cell receptor beta chains given below trace back to one sample, sequenced in a study of early T cells in non-severe SARS-CoV-2 infection. One entry per CDR3 protein, called by TCRdb with MiXCR from the 5' RACE reads. The data contain roughly 60,000 distinct CDR3 sequences, 6.5% to 8.5% of them seen just once; the ten biggest clones take up about 3.3%. The source material was whole blood. These receptors came from an adult who was a healthcare worker with PCR-confirmed SARS-CoV-2 infection or an uninfected control (not recorded which).

Many counts were recorded for this clonotype. The genes are TRBV10-2 and TRBJ1-5; the D is unclear. CDR3 size: 15 residues. V lost 1 base and J lost 5, with 12 bases in between. The germline V gene encodes CDR1 WSHSY and CDR2 SAAADI. The CDR3 reads CASSELIDGDQPQHF. In nucleotides, the CDR3 is TGCGCCAGCAGTGAGTTGATAGACGGAGATCAGCCCCAGCATTTT.

Many counts were recorded for this clonotype. An end of the junction differs from the germline gene, which may be a read error. The V and J genes are TRBV6-1 and TRBJ2-6; D may be TRBD2 (6 bases). Per germline, CDR1 MNHNS and CDR2 SASEGT. This CDR3 region has 17 residues. The CDR3 spells CASSVSLGGSGSNVLTF. Here the CDR3 DNA reads TGTGCCAGCAGTGTCTCCCTGGGAGGCTCTGGGTCCAACGTCCTGACTTTC.

The V call is TRBV7-8, the J call TRBJ2-7; 9 positions match TRBD1. Per the germline V gene, CDR1 is SGHVS and CDR2 is FQNEAQ. V lost 5 bases and J lost 4; bases outside the gene matches: 6. The CDR3 runs 14 residues. The CDR3 loop is CASSPWDREYEQYF. The DNA for the CDR3 is TGTGCCAGCAGCCCCTGGGACAGGGAGTACGAGCAGTACTTC.

This clonotype has more than one count but fewer than ten. The chain employs TRBV11-1 and TRBJ2-1; unclear D gene. Germline CDR1 and CDR2: SGHAT and FQDESV (reference sequence). This CDR3 region has 15 residues. Trimming pared 7 bases from V and 9 bases from J, leaving 22 bases between. CDR3 amino acids: CASIPGKSGVGEQFF. As DNA, the CDR3 is TGTGCCAGCATCCCTGGAAAATCCGGTGTGGGTGAGCAGTTCTTC.

This clonotype was seen a handful of times. This chain links TRBV19 with TRBJ2-7; D possibly corresponds to TRBD1 (7 bases). CDR1 and CDR2 from the germline V gene are LNHDA and SQIVND (reference sequence). Deletions cut 3 bases from V and 1 base from J, with 10 bases between. CDR3 length equals 14 residues. The CDR3: CASSMEGASYEQYF. The CDR3 region has the DNA TGTGCCAGTAGTATGGAGGGGGCATCCTACGAGCAGTACTTC.

This clonotype was detected a few times. This rearrangement joins TRBV5-1 to TRBJ1-1; 11 bases are a match to TRBD1. This CDR3 region has 15 residues. With V trimmed by 5 bases and J by 4 bases, 7 bases remained unmatched. Germline values: CDR1 SGHRS, CDR2 YFSETQ. The CDR3 here is CASRLRGQGATEAFF. DNA for the CDR3: TGCGCCAGCAGACTTCGAGGACAGGGGGCCACTGAAGCTTTCTTT.

This clonotype was seen many times. This chain uses TRBV20-1 with TRBJ1-5; D is uncertain. The germline gives CDR1 DFQATT, CDR2 SNEGSKA (reference sequence). This CDR3 region has 12 residues. Trimming removed 7 bases at V and 4 bases at J, with 11 bases between. CDR3 sequence reads: CSGQEGNQPQHF. The DNA for the CDR3 is TGCAGTGGTCAGGAAGGTAATCAGCCCCAGCATTTT.

This clonotype was detected only a few times. V is TRBV30 and J is TRBJ2-3, with TRBD2 identical over 9 bases. V shed 3 bases, J shed 3 bases, and the junction held 10 bases outside the gene matches. The CDR3 consists of 16 residues. Looked up from germline, CDR1 is GTSNPN and CDR2 is SVGIG (reference sequence). The CDR3 protein is CAWRDILSGSTDTQYF. CDR3 nucleotides: TGTGCCTGGAGAGACATACTTAGCGGGAGTACAGATACGCAGTATTTT.

This clonotype was counted at least ten times. The chain recombines TRBV7-6 with TRBJ2-3; D gene ambiguous. Trimming cost V 6 bases and J 7 bases, with 26 bases left between them. CDR1 is SGHVS and CDR2 is FNYEAQ in the germline V gene. CDR3 size: 17 residues. The CDR3 nucleotides are TGTGCCAGCAGTCCAGAACCCGAGCTGTCCCCCCGCCATACGCAGTATTTT. This sequence encodes CASSPEPELSPRHTQYF.

By sample fraction, this clonotype is medium-sized. The CDR3 DNA reads as TGCAGTGCTAGAGATCGACAGGACTACTACAATGAGCAGTTCTTC. Amino acid sequence: CSARDRQDYYNEQFF. The V call is TRBV20-1, the J call TRBJ2-1, with D possibly called TRBD1 or TRBD2 (6 bases each). The CDR3 length is 15 residues. V dropped 0 bases and J dropped 3 bases, with 12 bases sitting between them. CDR1 DFQATT and CDR2 SNEGSKA come from the germline V gene (reference sequence).

This rearrangement joins TRBV2 to TRBJ2-2; TRBD2 is a possible D gene (5 bases). This CDR3 comprises 16 residues. The V end lost 0 bases, the J end lost 1 base, and 9 bases lay between the germline ends. Germline lookup yields CDR1 SNHLY and CDR2 FYNNEI. Here the CDR3 reads CASSEARGLNTGELFF. DNA of the CDR3: TGTGCCAGCAGTGAAGCTCGAGGGCTGAACACCGGGGAGCTGTTTTTT.

This clonotype occurred many times. The rearrangement links TRBV7-8 to TRBJ1-2, with D unresolved. Germline lookup yields CDR1 SGHVS and CDR2 FQNEAQ. The CDR3 loop spans 12 amino acids. Trimming took 4 bases from V and 2 from J, leaving 5 bases between them. The CDR3 bases are TGTGCCAGCAGCTCAGTAAACTATGGCTACACCTTC. This codes for CASSSVNYGYTF.